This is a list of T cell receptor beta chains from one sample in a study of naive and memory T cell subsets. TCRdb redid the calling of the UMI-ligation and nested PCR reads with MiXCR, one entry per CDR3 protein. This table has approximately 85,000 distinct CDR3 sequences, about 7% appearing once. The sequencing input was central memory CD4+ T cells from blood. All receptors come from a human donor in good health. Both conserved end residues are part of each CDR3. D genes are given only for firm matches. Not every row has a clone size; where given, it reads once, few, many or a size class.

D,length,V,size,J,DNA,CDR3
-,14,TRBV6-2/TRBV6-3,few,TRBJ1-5,TGTGCCAGCAGTTACACGAGGCACTATACGCCCCAGCATTTT,CASSYTRHYTPQHF
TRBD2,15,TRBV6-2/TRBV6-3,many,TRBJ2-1,TGTGCCAGCAGTTATTCTAGCGGGAGTTCTGGTGAGCAGTTCTTC,CASSYSSGSSGEQFF
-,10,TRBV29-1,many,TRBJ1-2,TGCAGCGTTGCATATAATGGCTACACCTTC,CSVAYNGYTF
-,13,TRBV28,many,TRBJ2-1,TGTGCCAGCATTTCTTATGCGGGACGGAGGAAGTTCTTC,CASISYAGRRKFF
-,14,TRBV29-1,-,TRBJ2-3,TGCAGCGTTGAGCGGGCCGACGGCACAGATACGCAGTATTTT,CSVERADGTDTQYF
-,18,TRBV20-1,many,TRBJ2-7,TGCAGTGCTAGAGATCGAGCGCTAACCACCCAGACGAGATACGAGCAGTACTTC,CSARDRALTTQTRYEQYF
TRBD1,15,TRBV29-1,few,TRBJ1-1,TGCAGCGTCCTAGGGACAGAGGGGACGAACACTGAAGCTTTCTTT,CSVLGTEGTNTEAFF
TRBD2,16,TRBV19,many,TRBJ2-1,TGTGCCAGTAGTATTTTCGCGGGGGACCCCTACAATGAGCAGTTCTTC,CASSIFAGDPYNEQFF
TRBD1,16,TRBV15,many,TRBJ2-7,TGTGCCACCAGCAGAGGCCTGACAGGGGGGGACTACGAGCAGTACTTC,CATSRGLTGGDYEQYF
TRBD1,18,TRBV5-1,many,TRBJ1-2,TGCGCCAGCAGCCGCACACCGGGACAGGGGACCCTTAACTATGGCTACACCTTC,CASSRTPGQGTLNYGYTF
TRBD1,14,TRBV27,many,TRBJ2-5,TGTGCCAGCTGGGGCAGGGGGCGCGAAGAGACCCAGTACTTC,CASWGRGREETQYF
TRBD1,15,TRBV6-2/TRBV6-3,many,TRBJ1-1,TGTGCCAGCATCAGACAGGGGGCGAAGGGGACTGAAGCTTTCTTT,CASIRQGAKGTEAFF
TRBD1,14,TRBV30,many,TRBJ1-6,TGTGCCTGGGAACCGGGACAGAAGGATTCACCCCTCCACTTT,CAWEPGQKDSPLHF
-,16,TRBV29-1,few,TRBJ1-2,TGCAGCGTTGGCGTCGCGGGAGGGAGGGCAAACTATGGCTACACCTTC,CSVGVAGGRANYGYTF
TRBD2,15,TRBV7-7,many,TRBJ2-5,TGTGCTAGCACCGATAAGGCGGGGGGGACGGAGACCCAGTACTTC,CASTDKAGGTETQYF
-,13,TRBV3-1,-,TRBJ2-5,TGTGCCAGCAGACCCAGCGGAAAAGAGACCCAGTACTTC,CASRPSGKETQYF
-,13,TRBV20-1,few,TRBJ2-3,TGCAGTGCTAGATACGGGCCCACAGATACGCAGTATTTT,CSARYGPTDTQYF
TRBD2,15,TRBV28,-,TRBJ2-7,TGTGCCAGCAGTTTAGCGAGCGGGGGGGCCTACGAGCAGTACTTC,CASSLASGGAYEQYF
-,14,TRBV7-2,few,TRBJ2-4,TGTGCCAGCAGCCTAGACGGGGCCAAAAACATTCAGTACTTC,CASSLDGAKNIQYF
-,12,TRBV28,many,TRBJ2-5,TGTGCCAGCAGTCGAGGGTCACAGACCCAGTACTTC,CASSRGSQTQYF
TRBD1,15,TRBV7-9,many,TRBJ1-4,TGTGCCAGCAGCACCGGACAGGGGCTAATCGAAAAACTGTTTTTT,CASSTGQGLIEKLFF
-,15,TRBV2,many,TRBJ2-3,TGTGCCAGCAGGCCATCGGACCGACCACTAGATACGCAGTATTTT,CASRPSDRPLDTQYF
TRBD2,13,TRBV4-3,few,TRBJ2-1,TGCGCCAGCAGCCGGAGGGAGGGGAATGAGCAGTTCTTC,CASSRREGNEQFF
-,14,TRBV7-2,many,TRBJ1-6,TGTGCCAGCAGCCCTGGTACAGCTCTTTCACCCCTCCACTTT,CASSPGTALSPLHF
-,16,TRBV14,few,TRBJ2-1,TGTGCCAGCAGCCGAAGAGGCCAGGAGGGTTACAATGAGCAGTTCTTC,CASSRRGQEGYNEQFF